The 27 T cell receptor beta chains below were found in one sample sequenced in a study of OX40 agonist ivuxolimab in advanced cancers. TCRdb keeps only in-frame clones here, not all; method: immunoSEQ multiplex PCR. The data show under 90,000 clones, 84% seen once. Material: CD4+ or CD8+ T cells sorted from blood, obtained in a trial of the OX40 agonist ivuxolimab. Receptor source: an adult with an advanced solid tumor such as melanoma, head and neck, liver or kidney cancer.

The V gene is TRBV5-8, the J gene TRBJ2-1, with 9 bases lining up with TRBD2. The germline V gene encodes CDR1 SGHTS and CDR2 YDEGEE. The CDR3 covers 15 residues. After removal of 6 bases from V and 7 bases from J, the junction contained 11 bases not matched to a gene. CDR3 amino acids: CASKSGRLIWNEQFF. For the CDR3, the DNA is TGTGCCAGCAAAAGCGGGAGGTTGATTTGGAATGAGCAGTTCTTC. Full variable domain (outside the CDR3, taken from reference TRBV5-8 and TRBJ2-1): EAGVTQSPTHLIKTRGQQATLRCSPISGHTSVYWYQQALGLGLQFLLWYDEGEERNRGNFPPRFSGRQFPNYSSELNVNALELEDSALYLCASKSGRLIWNEQFFGPGTRLTVL.

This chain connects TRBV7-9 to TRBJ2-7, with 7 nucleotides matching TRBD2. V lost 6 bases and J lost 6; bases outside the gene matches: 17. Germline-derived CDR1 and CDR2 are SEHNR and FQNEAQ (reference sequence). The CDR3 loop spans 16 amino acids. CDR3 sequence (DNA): TGTGCCAGCAGAACAAACGGGGCGGGAGCATCGGTCGAGCAGTACTTC. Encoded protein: CASRTNGAGASVEQYF.

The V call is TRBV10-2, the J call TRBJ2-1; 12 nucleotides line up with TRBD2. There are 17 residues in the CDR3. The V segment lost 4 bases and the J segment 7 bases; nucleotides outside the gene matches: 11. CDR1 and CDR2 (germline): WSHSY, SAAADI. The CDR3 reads CASSASSGRALGNEQFF. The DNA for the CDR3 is TGCGCCAGCAGTGCTTCTAGCGGGAGGGCTCTGGGGAATGAGCAGTTCTTC.

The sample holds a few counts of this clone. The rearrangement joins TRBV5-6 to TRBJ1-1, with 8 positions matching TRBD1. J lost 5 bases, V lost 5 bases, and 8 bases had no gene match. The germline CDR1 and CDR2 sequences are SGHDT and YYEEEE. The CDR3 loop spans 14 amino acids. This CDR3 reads CASSYRGARTEAFF. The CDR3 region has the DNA TGTGCCAGCAGTTACAGGGGGGCGCGGACTGAAGCTTTCTTT.

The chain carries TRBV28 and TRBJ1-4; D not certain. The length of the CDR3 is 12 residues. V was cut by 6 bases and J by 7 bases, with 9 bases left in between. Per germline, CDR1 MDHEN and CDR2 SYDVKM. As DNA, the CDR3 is TGTGCCAGCAGCACCGTGTCTGAAAAACTGTTTTTT. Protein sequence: CASSTVSEKLFF.

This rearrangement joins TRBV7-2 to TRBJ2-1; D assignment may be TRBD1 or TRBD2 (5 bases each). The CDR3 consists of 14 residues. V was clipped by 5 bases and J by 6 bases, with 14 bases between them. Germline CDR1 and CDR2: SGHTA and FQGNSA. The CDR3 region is CASSPLGPGNEQFF. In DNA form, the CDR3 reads TGTGCCAGCAGCCCCCTGGGACCTGGCAATGAGCAGTTCTTC.

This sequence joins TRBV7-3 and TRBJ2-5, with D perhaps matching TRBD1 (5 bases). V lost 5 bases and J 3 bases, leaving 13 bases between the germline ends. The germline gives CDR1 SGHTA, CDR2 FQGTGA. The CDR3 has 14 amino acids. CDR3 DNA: TGTGCCAGCAGCGGGGCCAGGGTCGAAGAGACCCAGTACTTC. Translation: CASSGARVEETQYF.

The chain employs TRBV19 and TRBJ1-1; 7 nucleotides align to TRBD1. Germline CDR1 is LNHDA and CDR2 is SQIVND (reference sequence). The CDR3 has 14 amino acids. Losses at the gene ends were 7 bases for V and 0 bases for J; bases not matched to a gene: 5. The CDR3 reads CASTLDRVNTEAFF. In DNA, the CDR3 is TGTGCCAGTACCCTCGACAGGGTGAACACTGAAGCTTTCTTT.

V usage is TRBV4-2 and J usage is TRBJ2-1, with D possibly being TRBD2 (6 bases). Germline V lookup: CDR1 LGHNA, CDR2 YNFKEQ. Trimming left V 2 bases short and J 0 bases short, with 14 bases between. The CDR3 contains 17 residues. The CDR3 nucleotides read TGTGCCAGCAGCCAAAATAGCGGCCCTAGCTCCTACAATGAGCAGTTCTTC. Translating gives CASSQNSGPSSYNEQFF.

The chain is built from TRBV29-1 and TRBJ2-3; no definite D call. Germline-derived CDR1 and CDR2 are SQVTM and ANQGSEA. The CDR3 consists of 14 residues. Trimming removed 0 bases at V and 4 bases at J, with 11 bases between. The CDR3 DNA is TGCAGCGTTGAAGAGGGCCGTCCCCCAGATACGCAGTATTTT. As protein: CSVEEGRPPDTQYF.

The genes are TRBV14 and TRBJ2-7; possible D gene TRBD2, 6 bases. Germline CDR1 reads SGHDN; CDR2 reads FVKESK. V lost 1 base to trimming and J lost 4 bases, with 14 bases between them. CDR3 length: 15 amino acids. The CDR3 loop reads CASSQVGLAQYEQYF. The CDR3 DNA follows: TGTGCCAGCAGCCAAGTCGGGCTAGCGCAGTACGAGCAGTACTTC.

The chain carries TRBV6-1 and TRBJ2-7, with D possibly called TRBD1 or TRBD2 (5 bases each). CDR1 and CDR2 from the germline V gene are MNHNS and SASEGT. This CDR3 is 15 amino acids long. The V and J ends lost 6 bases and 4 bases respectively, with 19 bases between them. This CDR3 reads CASSAEGIQTYEQYF. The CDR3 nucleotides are TGTGCCAGCAGCGCTGAGGGGATACAGACATACGAGCAGTACTTC.

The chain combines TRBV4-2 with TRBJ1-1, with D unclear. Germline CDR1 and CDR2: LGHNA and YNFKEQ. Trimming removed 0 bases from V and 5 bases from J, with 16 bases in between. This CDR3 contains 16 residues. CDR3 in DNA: TGTGCCAGCAGCCAAGATCAGGCCGGTCGAGGGACTGAAGCTTTCTTT. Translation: CASSQDQAGRGTEAFF.

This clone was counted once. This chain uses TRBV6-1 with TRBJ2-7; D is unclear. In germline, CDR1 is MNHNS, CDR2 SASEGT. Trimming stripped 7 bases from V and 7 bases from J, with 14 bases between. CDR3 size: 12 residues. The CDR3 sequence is CASNRALGEQYF. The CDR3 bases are TGTGCCAGCAATCGCGCCCTTGGGGAGCAGTACTTC.

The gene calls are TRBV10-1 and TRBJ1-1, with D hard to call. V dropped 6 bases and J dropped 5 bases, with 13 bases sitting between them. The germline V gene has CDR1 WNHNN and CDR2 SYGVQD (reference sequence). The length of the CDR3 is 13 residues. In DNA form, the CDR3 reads TGCGCCAGCAGGGAAAATCTGAGGACTGAAGCTTTCTTT. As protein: CASRENLRTEAFF.

The CDR3 nucleotides are TGTGCCAGCAGTTTAGCGACAGCACTCTCCTACGAGCAGTACTTC. Encoded protein: CASSLATALSYEQYF. The chain has TRBV28 and TRBJ2-7, with a weak D call TRBD1 (5 bases). V dropped 2 bases and J dropped 0 bases, with 11 bases sitting between them. Germline V CDR1 and CDR2: MDHEN, SYDVKM. The CDR3 is 15 amino acids.

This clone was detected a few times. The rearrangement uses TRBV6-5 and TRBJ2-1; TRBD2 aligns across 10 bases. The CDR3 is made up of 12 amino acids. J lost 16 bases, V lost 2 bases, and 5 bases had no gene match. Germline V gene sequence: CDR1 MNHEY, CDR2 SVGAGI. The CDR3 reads CASSYERGGLFF. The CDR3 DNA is TGTGCCAGCAGTTACGAGCGGGGGGGTTTATTCTTC.

The DNA for the CDR3 is TGCAGCGTTGCTCCCGGGGTAGACGGGAAAGCTTTCTTT. This encodes CSVAPGVDGKAFF. V and J are TRBV29-1 and TRBJ1-1; no definite D call. The CDR3 spans 13 residues. The germline gives CDR1 SQVTM, CDR2 ANQGSEA. The V and J ends lost 4 bases and 9 bases respectively, with 18 bases between them.

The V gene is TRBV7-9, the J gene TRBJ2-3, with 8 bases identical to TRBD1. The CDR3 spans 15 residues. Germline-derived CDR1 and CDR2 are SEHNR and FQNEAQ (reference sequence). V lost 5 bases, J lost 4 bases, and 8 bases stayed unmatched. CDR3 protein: CASSPWTGTSDTQYF. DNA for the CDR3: TGTGCCAGCAGCCCCTGGACAGGGACTTCAGATACGCAGTATTTT.

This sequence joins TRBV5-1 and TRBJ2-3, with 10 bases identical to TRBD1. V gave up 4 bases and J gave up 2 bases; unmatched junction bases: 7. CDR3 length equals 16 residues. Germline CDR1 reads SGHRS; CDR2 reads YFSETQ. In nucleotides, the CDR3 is TGCGCCAGCAGCGCAACCGGGACAGGGGTCACAGATACGCAGTATTTT. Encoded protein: CASSATGTGVTDTQYF.

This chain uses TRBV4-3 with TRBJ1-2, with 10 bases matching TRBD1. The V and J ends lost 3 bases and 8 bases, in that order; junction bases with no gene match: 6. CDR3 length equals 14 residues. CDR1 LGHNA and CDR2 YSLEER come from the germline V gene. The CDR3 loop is CASSQTGGLVGYTF. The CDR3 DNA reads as TGCGCCAGCAGCCAGACAGGGGGCTTAGTAGGCTACACCTTC.

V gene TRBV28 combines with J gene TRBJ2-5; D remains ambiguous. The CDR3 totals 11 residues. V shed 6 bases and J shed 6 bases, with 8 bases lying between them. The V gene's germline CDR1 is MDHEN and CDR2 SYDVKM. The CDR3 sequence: CASSPAKTQYF. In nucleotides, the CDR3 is TGTGCCAGCAGCCCAGCAAAGACCCAGTACTTC.

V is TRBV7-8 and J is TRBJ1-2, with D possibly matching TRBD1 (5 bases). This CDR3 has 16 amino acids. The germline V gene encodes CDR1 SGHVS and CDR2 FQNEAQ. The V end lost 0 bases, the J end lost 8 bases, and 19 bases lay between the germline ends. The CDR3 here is CASSLARPGKFLGYTF. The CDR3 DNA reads TGTGCCAGCAGCTTAGCTCGGCCAGGGAAGTTTTTGGGCTACACCTTC. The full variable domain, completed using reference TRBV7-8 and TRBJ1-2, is GAGVSQSPRYKVAKRGQDVALRCDPISGHVSLFWYQQALGQGPEFLTYFQNEAQLDKSGLPSDRFFAERPEGSVSTLKIQRTQQEDSAVYLCASSLARPGKFLGYTFGSGTRLTVV.

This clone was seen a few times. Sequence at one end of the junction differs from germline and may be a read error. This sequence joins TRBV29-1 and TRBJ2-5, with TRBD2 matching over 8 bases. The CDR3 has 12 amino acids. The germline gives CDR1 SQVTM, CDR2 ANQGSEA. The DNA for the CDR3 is TGCAGCGCCAGCGGGAGTCAAGGGACCCAGTACTTC. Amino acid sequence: CSASGSQGTQYF.

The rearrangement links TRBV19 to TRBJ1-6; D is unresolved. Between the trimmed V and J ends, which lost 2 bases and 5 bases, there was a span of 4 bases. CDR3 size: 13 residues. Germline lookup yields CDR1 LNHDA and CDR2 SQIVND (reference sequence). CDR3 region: CASSISNNSPLHF. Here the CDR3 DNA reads TGTGCCAGTAGTATAAGTAATAATTCACCCCTCCACTTT. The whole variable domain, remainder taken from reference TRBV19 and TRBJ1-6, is DGGITQSPKYLFRKEGQNVTLSCEQNLNHDAMYWYRQDPGQGLRLIYYSQIVNDFQKGDIAEGYSVSREKKESFPLTVTSAQKNPTAFYLCASSISNNSPLHFGNGTRLTVT.

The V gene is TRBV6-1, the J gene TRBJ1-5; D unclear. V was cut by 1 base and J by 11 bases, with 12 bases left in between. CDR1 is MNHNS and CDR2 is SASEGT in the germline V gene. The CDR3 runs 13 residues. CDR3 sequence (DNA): TGTGCCAGCAGTGAAGGGAGGCCGTCGGCCCAGCATTTT. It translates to CASSEGRPSAQHF.

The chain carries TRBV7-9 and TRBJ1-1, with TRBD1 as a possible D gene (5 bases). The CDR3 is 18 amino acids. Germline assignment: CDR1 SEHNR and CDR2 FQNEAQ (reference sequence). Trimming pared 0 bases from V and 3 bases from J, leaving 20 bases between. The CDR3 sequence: CASSLAIDSGPEDTEAFF. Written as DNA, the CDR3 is TGTGCCAGCAGCTTAGCAATTGACAGCGGGCCGGAGGACACTGAAGCTTTCTTT.